The rows below give T cell receptor beta chains drawn from one sample of a study of sequential checkpoint blockade in melanoma. Sequenced by immunoSEQ multiplex PCR; TCRdb stores in-frame clones only, minus some. This table holds 5,500 to 6,500 clones, around half found once. Specimen: CD8+ T cells sorted from blood (inferred from file names), collected from a patient given nivolumab and ipilimumab in sequence. These receptors were obtained from a human patient with melanoma. Some clones in this sample may be carry-over from other donors' samples. The CDR3 runs from the conserved cysteine through the conserved F or W. Each record gives: V gene, J gene, CDR3 protein.

V: TRBV5-1; J: TRBJ1-5; CDR3: CASSFEGWGQPQHF
V: TRBV7-8; J: TRBJ1-5; CDR3: CASSPAGDSSGNQPQHF
V: TRBV18; J: TRBJ2-7; CDR3: CASQGDRKSYEQYF
V: TRBV30; J: TRBJ2-1; CDR3: CAWSSGTGVYNEQFF
V: TRBV7-9; J: TRBJ2-7; CDR3: CASSPKQEKGQGQAYEQYF
V: TRBV18; J: TRBJ2-7; CDR3: CASSPPTAPYEQYF
V: TRBV5-4; J: TRBJ2-7; CDR3: CASSRGGSSYEQYF
V: TRBV9; J: TRBJ2-7; CDR3: CASSVAGGAGYEQYF
V: TRBV5-1; J: TRBJ1-4; CDR3: CASSLEGTGRSLFF
V: TRBV4-3; J: TRBJ1-5; CDR3: CASSQEGGNQPQHF
V: TRBV7-9; J: TRBJ1-1; CDR3: CASSGQGLTEAFF
V: TRBV7-8; J: TRBJ2-7; CDR3: CASSLGQATAGEQYF
V: TRBV19; J: TRBJ2-7; CDR3: CASSSGVGETYEQYF
V: TRBV28; J: TRBJ1-2; CDR3: CASSFNGYSGDYGYTF
V: TRBV11-2; J: TRBJ2-6; CDR3: CASSPTPGTGANVLTF
V: TRBV6-1; J: TRBJ1-2; CDR3: CASSEQANYGYTF
V: TRBV11-2; J: TRBJ1-2; CDR3: CASSLSSTGGDGNYGYTF
V: TRBV4-2; J: TRBJ2-1; CDR3: CASSQEAAGTSGGDEQFF
V: TRBV19; J: TRBJ2-7; CDR3: CASRRGYYEQYF
V: TRBV30; J: TRBJ2-7; CDR3: CAWSPGQGAEQYF
V: TRBV7-9; J: TRBJ2-7; CDR3: CASSHRDRAYEQYF
V: TRBV27; J: TRBJ2-7; CDR3: CASRVGSGYEQYF